The 7 T cell receptor beta chains in this list originate from one sample, sequenced in a study of OX40 agonist ivuxolimab in advanced cancers. Clones were sequenced by immunoSEQ multiplex PCR, and TCRdb holds only the in-frame ones, with some missing. The data contain roughly 65,000 clones, about 85% of them singletons. The specimen was CD4+ or CD8+ T cells sorted from blood, collected in a trial of the OX40 agonist ivuxolimab. Every receptor here comes from an adult with an advanced solid tumor such as melanoma, head and neck, liver or kidney cancer.

The V call is TRBV9, the J call TRBJ2-3, with D possibly matching TRBD1 (5 bases). Germline assignment: CDR1 SGDLS and CDR2 YYNGEE. The V gene lost 0 bases and the J gene lost 2 bases, with 10 bases spanning the gap. The CDR3 length is 15 residues. The CDR3 here is CASSVGGRYTDTQYF. CDR3 in DNA: TGTGCCAGCAGCGTAGGGGGCAGATACACAGATACGCAGTATTTT.

The V call is TRBV25-1, the J call TRBJ2-7, with 7 positions matching TRBD1. Trimming removed 3 bases from V and 0 bases from J; junction bases left unmatched: 5. CDR3 length equals 15 residues. Germline V gives CDR1 MGHDK, CDR2 SYGVNS. The CDR3 nucleotides are TGTGCCAGCAGTGACGTGGGACAGTTCTCCTACGAGCAGTACTTC. Translating gives CASSDVGQFSYEQYF.

The chain has TRBV6-6 and TRBJ2-2; D is undetermined. Germline CDR1 reads MNHNY; CDR2 reads SVGAGI (reference sequence). With 8 bases removed from V and 6 bases from J, the gap between germline ends came to 13 bases. The CDR3 is made up of 13 amino acids. The chain's CDR3 is CASGLTLAGELFF. The CDR3 coding sequence is TGTGCCAGCGGCCTGACGTTGGCCGGGGAGCTGTTTTTT.

The chain links TRBV9 to TRBJ2-3; D remains ambiguous. This CDR3 region has 15 residues. Deletions cut 4 bases from V and 3 bases from J, with 15 bases between. CDR1 is SGDLS and CDR2 is YYNGEE in the germline V gene. The CDR3 is CASSLSSERTDTQYF. The CDR3 region has the DNA TGTGCCAGCAGCCTCAGCTCGGAGCGTACAGATACGCAGTATTTT.

The V and J genes are TRBV27 and TRBJ2-1; a possible D gene is TRBD2 (6 bases). V was trimmed by 5 bases and J by 4 bases, leaving 18 bases between them. CDR1 and CDR2 from the germline V gene are MNHEY and SMNVEV (reference sequence). CDR3 length: 16 residues. The DNA for the CDR3 is TGTGCCAGCAGTCCCATTGGTCTGCGGGGATACAATGAGCAGTTCTTC. This sequence encodes CASSPIGLRGYNEQFF.

The chain couples TRBV11-2 to TRBJ2-5, with TRBD1 identical over 8 bases. The closer fit of TRBJ2-7 to the DNA end suggests the J call may be wrong. CDR1 SGHAT and CDR2 FQNNGV come from the germline V gene. The CDR3 consists of 14 residues. The CDR3 loop is CASSLWTGYDEQYF. CDR3 sequence (DNA): TGTGCCAGCAGCTTATGGACAGGGTACGACGAGCAGTACTTC.

The CDR3 DNA reads TGTGCCAGCAGCCGCGGGAGGTTCTCCTACAATGAGCAGTTCTTC. It yields the protein CASSRGRFSYNEQFF. This chain links TRBV25-1 with TRBJ2-1; 8 bases align to TRBD2. Germline V gene lookup returns CDR1 MGHDK and CDR2 SYGVNS. V trimming: 6 bases; J trimming: 0 bases; junction bases outside the gene matches: 4. There are 15 residues in the CDR3.